The TCR beta chain described here comes from a study of CD8 T cells in ankylosing spondylitis. CDR3 length: 13 residues. V was shortened by 6 bases and J by 7 bases, with 12 bases between the two germline ends. General study results and limits: Reportedly, significant enrichment of disease-linked clones occurred in matched ankylosing spondylitis synovial fluid. CD8+ cells made up the disease-linked clones, which were relatively rare in peripheral blood.

As to this clonotype: Its antigen is still unknown.

A single record per CDR3 protein comes from TCRdb applying MiXCR to the 5' RACE reads. The table has roughly 230,000 distinct CDR3 sequences, over 15% seen once. The chain joins TRBV12-3 or TRBV12-4 to TRBJ2-2; D gene uncertain. Sequenced material: blood, either unsorted or a sorted T cell fraction (not recorded which). This receptor was taken from a male donor with ankylosing spondylitis or in good health (not recorded which). DNA of the CDR3: TGTGCCAGCAGAGGACGATTGGGCGGGGAGCTGTTTTTT. This gives the protein CASRGRLGGELFF.